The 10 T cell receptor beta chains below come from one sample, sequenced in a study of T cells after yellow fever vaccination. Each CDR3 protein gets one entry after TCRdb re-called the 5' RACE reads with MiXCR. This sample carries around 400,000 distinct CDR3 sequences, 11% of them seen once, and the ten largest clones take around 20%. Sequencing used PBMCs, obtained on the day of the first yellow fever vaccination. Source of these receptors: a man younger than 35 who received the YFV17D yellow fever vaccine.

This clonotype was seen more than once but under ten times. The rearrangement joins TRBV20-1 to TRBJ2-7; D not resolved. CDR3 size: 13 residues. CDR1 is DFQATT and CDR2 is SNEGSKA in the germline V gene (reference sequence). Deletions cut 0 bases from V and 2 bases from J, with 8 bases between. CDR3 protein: CSARDRVTYEQYV. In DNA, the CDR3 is TGCAGTGCTAGAGATAGGGTTACCTACGAGCAGTACGTC.

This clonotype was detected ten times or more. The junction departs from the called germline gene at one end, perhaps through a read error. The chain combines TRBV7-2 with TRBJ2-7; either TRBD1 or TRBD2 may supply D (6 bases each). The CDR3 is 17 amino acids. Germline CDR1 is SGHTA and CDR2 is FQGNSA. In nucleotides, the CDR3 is TGTGCCAGCAGCTTACTCCCGGGGGCCCTAGGCTCCGACGAGCAGTACTTC. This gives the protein CASSLLPGALGSDEQYF.

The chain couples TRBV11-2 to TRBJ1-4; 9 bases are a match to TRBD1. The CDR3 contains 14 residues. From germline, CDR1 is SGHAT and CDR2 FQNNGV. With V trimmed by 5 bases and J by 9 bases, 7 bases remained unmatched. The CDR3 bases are TGTGCCAGCAGCACGGACAGGGGTTACAAAAAACTGTTTTTT. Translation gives CASSTDRGYKKLFF.

Here the CDR3 reads CSVTNTASYEQYF. Written as DNA, the CDR3 is TGCAGCGTCACTAACACGGCCTCCTACGAGCAGTACTTC. V gene TRBV29-1 combines with J gene TRBJ2-7, with D unresolved. The CDR3 has 13 residues. The ends were cut back, 6 bases at V and 0 bases at J, with 12 bases in the middle. Per the germline V gene, CDR1 is SQVTM and CDR2 is ANQGSEA.

The CDR3 bases are TGTGCCAGCAGTTATCCAGGACAGGAAGCTTTCTTT. This sequence encodes CASSYPGQEAFF. The chain carries TRBV6-5 and TRBJ1-1; possible D gene TRBD1, 6 bases. Germline V lookup: CDR1 MNHEY, CDR2 SVGAGI. V was shortened by 3 bases and J by 8 bases, with 10 bases between the two germline ends. There are 12 residues in the CDR3.

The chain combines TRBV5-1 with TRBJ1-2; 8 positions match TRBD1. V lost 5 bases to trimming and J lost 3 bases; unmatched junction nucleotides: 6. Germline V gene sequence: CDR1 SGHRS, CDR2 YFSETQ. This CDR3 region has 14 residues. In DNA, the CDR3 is TGCGCCAGCAGGACCGGGACAGGTTACTATGGCTACACCTTC. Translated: CASRTGTGYYGYTF.

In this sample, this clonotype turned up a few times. CDR3 in DNA: TGCGCCAGCAGTGACGAGAGCTCCTATAATTCACCCCTCCACTTT. Its translation: CASSDESSYNSPLHF. V and J are TRBV5-1 and TRBJ1-6; D unclear. Trimming cost V 5 bases and J 0 bases, with 9 bases left between them. The CDR3 consists of 15 residues. Germline V CDR1 and CDR2: SGHRS, YFSETQ.

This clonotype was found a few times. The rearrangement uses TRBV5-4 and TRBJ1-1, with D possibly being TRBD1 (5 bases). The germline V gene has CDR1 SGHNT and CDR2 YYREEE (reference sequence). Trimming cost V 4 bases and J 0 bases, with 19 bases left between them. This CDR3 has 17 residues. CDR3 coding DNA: TGTGCCAGCAGCCCCGATCCAGACAGTCTGATGAACACTGAAGCTTTCTTT. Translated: CASSPDPDSLMNTEAFF.

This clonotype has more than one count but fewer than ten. The CDR3 here is CASSRQGENEQFF. CDR3 DNA sequence: TGTGCCAGCAGCCGACAGGGGGAAAATGAGCAGTTCTTC. V gene TRBV3-1 combines with J gene TRBJ2-1; 9 nucleotides line up with TRBD1. The CDR3 is 13 residues long. The V and J ends lost 4 bases and 7 bases, in that order; junction bases with no gene match: 2. The germline V gene has CDR1 LGHDT and CDR2 YNNKEL (reference sequence).

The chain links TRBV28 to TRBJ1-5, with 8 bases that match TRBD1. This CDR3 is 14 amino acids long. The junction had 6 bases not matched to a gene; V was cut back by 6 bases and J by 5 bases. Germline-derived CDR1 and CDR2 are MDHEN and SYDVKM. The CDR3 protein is CASRTGQGDQPQHF. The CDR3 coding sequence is TGTGCCAGCAGAACCGGACAGGGAGATCAGCCCCAGCATTTT.